The 24 T cell receptor beta chains below were found in one sample sequenced in a study of regulatory T cells in long-lasting Graves disease. CDR3 regions were amplified by Arm-PCR using iRepertoire HTBI primers to build TCR beta libraries. TCRdb independently ran MiXCR on the multiplex PCR reads; one entry per CDR3 protein. The top ten clones hold more than 6% of a sample with about 470,000 distinct CDR3 sequences, roughly 21% of them seen once. Documented time point: persistent/refractory GD, antithyroid drugs over 5 years with positive TRAb. Extracted RNA from PBMCs served as the source of the TCR library. The source was peripheral blood mononuclear cells (PBMCs), collected when the disease was refractory, from a patient treated with antithyroid drugs. The receptors stem from a female donor with Graves disease.

The table lists this clonotype with many counts. The J gene is TRBJ1-1, the V gene TRBV28; 8 bases are shared with TRBD1. Germline V gene data show CDR1 as MDHEN and CDR2 as SYDVKM. The ends lost 5 bases at V and 0 bases at J; junction bases unmatched: 5. This CDR3 has 15 residues. The DNA for the CDR3 is TGTGCCAGCAGTCCACGGGACAGGCTGAACACTGAAGCTTTCTTT. This codes for CASSPRDRLNTEAFF.

As for this clonotype: This sequence may be a read error, since a much larger clone differs from it by one base. The chain is built from TRBV24-1 and TRBJ2-2; D is possibly TRBD2 (6 bases). The CDR3 runs to 15 residues. In germline, CDR1 is KGHDR, CDR2 SFDVKD. The CDR3: CATSDSRRVPGELLF. Here the CDR3 DNA reads TGTGCCACCAGTGATTCCCGGAGGGTCCCCGGGGAGCTGCTTTTT.

This clonotype came up many times. V and J are TRBV6-1 and TRBJ2-7, with TRBD1 matching 9 bases. This CDR3 has 14 residues. Germline CDR1 is MNHNS and CDR2 is SASEGT. Unmatched junction bases numbered 12, after V lost 10 bases and J lost 5 bases. The CDR3 nucleotides read TGTGCCACCCGAAAAAACCGGGACAGGGACGAGCAGTACTTC. This codes for CATRKNRDRDEQYF.

This clonotype was recorded at least ten times. The rearrangement joins TRBV2 to TRBJ1-2; D is ambiguous. The V and J ends lost 6 bases and 3 bases respectively, with 14 bases between them. The CDR3 totals 14 residues. Germline V gene data show CDR1 as SNHLY and CDR2 as FYNNEI. The CDR3 spells CASRVRGFDYGYTF. In nucleotides, the CDR3 is TGTGCCAGCAGGGTTCGCGGATTTGACTATGGCTACACCTTC.

A word on this clonotype: This clone may be a read error of a much larger clone one base away. The V gene is TRBV11-2, the J gene TRBJ1-5; D is unresolved. The CDR3 totals 13 residues. CDR1 SGHAT and CDR2 FQNNGV come from the germline V gene. The CDR3 reads CASSLVVDQPQRF. CDR3 in DNA: TGTGCCAGCAGCTTAGTGGTGGATCAGCCCCAGCGTTTT.

This clonotype was counted many times. The chain joins TRBV19 to TRBJ1-5; D is uncertain. Germline loops: CDR1 LNHDA, CDR2 SQIVND (reference sequence). The CDR3 has 14 amino acids. The V and J ends lost 3 bases and 3 bases respectively, with 9 bases between them. The CDR3 DNA sequence: TGTGCCAGTAGTATTGTGGCCCTCAATCAGCCCCAGCATTTT. Its protein product is CASSIVALNQPQHF. Based on the CDR3 plus reference TRBV19 and TRBJ1-5, the full variable domain is DGGITQSPKYLFRKEGQNVTLSCEQNLNHDAMYWYRQDPGQGLRLIYYSQIVNDFQKGDIAEGYSVSREKKESFPLTVTSAQKNPTAFYLCASSIVALNQPQHFGDGTRLSIL.

V gene TRBV20-1 combines with J gene TRBJ2-5; TRBD2 is a possible D gene (6 bases). The V end was cut by 0 bases, the J end by 5 bases, with 10 bases between. There are 13 residues in the CDR3. Germline lookup yields CDR1 DFQATT and CDR2 SNEGSKA (reference sequence). The CDR3 protein is CSARETSWETQYF. The CDR3 nucleotides read TGCAGTGCTAGAGAAACTAGCTGGGAGACCCAGTACTTC.

This chain links TRBV5-1 with TRBJ1-3, with D perhaps matching TRBD1 (6 bases). This CDR3 has 16 residues. V was trimmed by 3 bases and J by 2 bases, leaving 15 bases between them. Germline assignment: CDR1 SGHRS and CDR2 YFSETQ. This CDR3 is CASSSQPEGAGNTIYF. The CDR3 DNA reads as TGCGCCAGCAGCTCCCAACCGGAGGGGGCTGGAAACACCATATATTTT.

This clonotype was detected many times. V gene TRBV12-3 or TRBV12-4 combines with J gene TRBJ2-5; 12 positions agree with TRBD2. This CDR3 comprises 19 residues. V trimming: 1 base; J trimming: 1 base; junction bases outside the gene matches: 10. The CDR3 DNA sequence: TGTGCCAGCAGTTTAGAGAGGCTAGCGGGAGGGTCTTTCCAAGAGACCCAGTACTTC. Translating gives CASSLERLAGGSFQETQYF.

This clonotype was found a few times. The rearrangement uses TRBV12-3 or TRBV12-4 and TRBJ2-7; D tentatively reads TRBD1 or TRBD2 (5 bases each). This CDR3 region has 13 residues. V shed 2 bases and J shed 5 bases, with 10 bases lying between them. CDR3 protein: CASSLFMGDEQYF. Written as DNA, the CDR3 is TGTGCCAGCAGTTTATTCATGGGGGACGAGCAGTACTTC.

This clonotype was counted ten times or more. The rearrangement uses TRBV7-9 and TRBJ1-2, with D perhaps TRBD1 (6 bases). This CDR3 spans 15 amino acids. V lost 4 bases to trimming and J lost 2 bases, with 14 bases between them. Germline V lookup: CDR1 SEHNR, CDR2 FQNEAQ (reference sequence). In DNA, the CDR3 is TGTGCCAGCAGCTCGCCTGACAGGACCAACTATGGCTACACCTTC. As protein: CASSSPDRTNYGYTF.

This clonotype was found a few times. This chain connects TRBV9 to TRBJ2-2; TRBD1 aligns across 7 bases. Germline CDR1 and CDR2: SGDLS and YYNGEE. With V trimmed by 3 bases and J by 4 bases, 9 bases remained unmatched. The CDR3 sequence is 16 residues long. The CDR3: CASSGRTGSITGELFF. In DNA, the CDR3 is TGTGCCAGCAGCGGGCGGACAGGCAGCATCACCGGGGAGCTGTTTTTT.

This rearrangement joins TRBV10-3 to TRBJ1-2; D unresolved. V lost 8 bases to trimming and J lost 5 bases, with 21 bases between them. This CDR3 has 15 amino acids. Germline assignment: CDR1 ENHRY and CDR2 SYGVKD. DNA for the CDR3: TGTGCCATCGGATACCCCGCCGGGTCTCTTTATGGCTACACCTTC. It translates to CAIGYPAGSLYGYTF.

A word on this clonotype: A much bigger clone sits one base away, suggesting this may be a read error. The rearrangement joins TRBV28 to TRBJ1-6; 9 bases fit TRBD1. The junction had 3 bases not matched to a gene; V was cut back by 2 bases and J by 10 bases. From germline, CDR1 is MDHEN and CDR2 SYDVKM. This CDR3 spans 14 amino acids. This CDR3 reads CASSLGTGRSPLHF. In nucleotides, the CDR3 is TGTGCCAGCAGTTTAGGGACAGGGCGGTCACCCCTCCACTTT.

There are many counts of this clonotype. The genes are TRBV11-2 and TRBJ2-5; TRBD2 agrees at 12 bases. The CDR3 contains 17 residues. V dropped 1 base and J dropped 2; count of bases not matched to a gene: 5. In germline, CDR1 is SGHAT, CDR2 FQNNGV. The CDR3 bases are TGTGCCAGCAGCTTAGCTATCGGGACTAGCGGGCAAGAGACCCAGTACTTC. Translating gives CASSLAIGTSGQETQYF.

This clonotype was detected ten times or more. The rearrangement joins TRBV4-1 to TRBJ1-1, with D possibly matching TRBD1 (6 bases). Germline CDR1 reads MGHRA; CDR2 reads YSYEKL. V lost 4 bases and J 0 bases, leaving 12 bases between the germline ends. This CDR3 contains 15 residues. In nucleotides, the CDR3 is TGCGCCAGCAGCCCCCAGGGACATTTGAACACTGAAGCTTTCTTT. It yields the protein CASSPQGHLNTEAFF.

The gene calls are TRBV27 and TRBJ2-7; TRBD1 matches at 7 bases. The CDR3 spans 15 residues. V was clipped by 6 bases and J by 2 bases; unmatched bases: 10. Per the germline V gene, CDR1 is MNHEY and CDR2 is SMNVEV (reference sequence). Here the CDR3 reads CASSQQGLGPYEQYF. The CDR3 DNA reads as TGTGCCAGCAGCCAACAGGGGCTAGGGCCCTACGAGCAGTACTTC.

This clonotype was seen ten or more times. The gene calls are TRBV7-3 and TRBJ2-7; D is undetermined. V dropped 2 bases and J dropped 1 base, with 12 bases sitting between them. Per germline, CDR1 SGHTA and CDR2 FQGTGA. The CDR3 extends over 15 amino acids. The CDR3 DNA follows: TGTGCCAGCAGCTTAGGCGTAGGGTGGTCCTACGAGCAGTACTTC. Translated: CASSLGVGWSYEQYF.

The chain has TRBV9 and TRBJ1-4; weak D call: TRBD1 (6 bases). This CDR3 has 16 amino acids. The V end was cut by 0 bases, the J end by 1 base, with 10 bases between. Germline CDR1 reads SGDLS; CDR2 reads YYNGEE. The CDR3 nucleotides read TGTGCCAGCAGCGTAGAGAGCAGGGGAACTAATGAAAAACTGTTTTTT. Residues: CASSVESRGTNEKLFF.

This clonotype appeared many times. This rearrangement joins TRBV28 to TRBJ1-2; 8 bases are shared with TRBD1. J was trimmed by 6 bases and V by 8 bases; bases with no gene match: 14. This CDR3 region has 15 residues. The germline V gene encodes CDR1 MDHEN and CDR2 SYDVKM. CDR3 in amino acids: CASLGQGISDDGYTF. CDR3 DNA: TGTGCCAGCCTCGGACAGGGAATCTCTGACGATGGCTACACCTTC.

The gene calls are TRBV19 and TRBJ2-4, with D possibly matching TRBD1 (6 bases). Trimming removed 5 bases at V and 6 bases at J, with 14 bases between. This CDR3 is 14 amino acids long. Per germline, CDR1 LNHDA and CDR2 SQIVND (reference sequence). The CDR3 nucleotides read TGTGCCAGTAGTGCTAACAGGGATGGAAACATTCAGTACTTC. Translation gives CASSANRDGNIQYF.

This clonotype was detected ten times or more. The chain employs TRBV12-3 or TRBV12-4 and TRBJ1-6; D is possibly TRBD1 (6 bases). This CDR3 has 17 residues. With 8 bases removed from V and 0 bases from J, the gap between germline ends came to 17 bases. The CDR3 DNA sequence: TGTGCCAGCGCCACTACAGGGCGAAGCTCCTATAATTCACCCCTCCACTTT. It codes for CASATTGRSSYNSPLHF.

For this clonotype: A read error may explain this, as a much larger clone is one base away. The chain uses TRBV2 and TRBJ1-1; D remains unclear. Germline V CDR1 and CDR2: SNHLY, FYNNEI. The CDR3 is made up of 13 amino acids. CDR3 sequence (DNA): TGTGTCAGCAGGTACCGGTCAAACACTGAAGCTTTCTTT. Amino acid sequence: CVSRYRSNTEAFF.

This clonotype was counted at least ten times. The chain's CDR3 is CASRPGTDSNQPQHF. The CDR3 DNA reads as TGTGCCAGCAGACCCGGGACAGATAGCAATCAGCCCCAGCATTTT. This chain uses TRBV28 with TRBJ1-5; 7 positions agree with TRBD1. V shed 6 bases, J shed 0 bases, and the junction held 5 bases outside the gene matches. The CDR3 length is 15 residues. CDR1 and CDR2 from the germline V gene are MDHEN and SYDVKM.